The 6 T cell receptor beta chains listed next were all sequenced from one sample in a study of metastatic and nonmetastatic thyroid tumors. With MiXCR, TCRdb called clones anew from the PCR reads. This table has under 45,000 clones, less than 20% appearing once. Treatment of any kind had been given to no patient before thyroid surgery. The source material was tumor tissue. These receptors all stem from a female donor with papillary thyroid cancer or a benign thyroid nodule (not recorded which). Some clones in this sample may be carry-over from other donors' samples.

This clone was observed at least ten times. The genes are TRBV28 and TRBJ2-1; D ambiguous. Germline V gene sequence: CDR1 MDHEN, CDR2 SYDVKM. The CDR3 extends over 13 amino acids. Trimming shortened V by 0 bases and J by 6 bases, and 6 bases separated the two germline ends. CDR3 protein: CASSLWALNEQFF. The CDR3 DNA follows: TGTGCCAGCAGTTTATGGGCACTCAATGAGCAGTTCTTC.

This clone occurred a few times. The chain uses TRBV15 and TRBJ2-3; D tentatively fits TRBD1 or TRBD2 (5 bases each). Looked up from germline, CDR1 is LNHNV and CDR2 is YYDKDF (reference sequence). This CDR3 is 14 amino acids long. V gave up 1 base and J gave up 0 bases, with 5 bases separating them. CDR3: CATSRGDSTDTQYF. CDR3 coding DNA: TGTGCCACCAGCAGAGGGGACAGCACAGATACGCAGTATTTT.

This clone was observed a few times. An end of the junction does not agree with germline; a read error may underlie this. The chain couples TRBV6-1 to TRBJ2-7; the D gene is possibly TRBD1 (6 bases). The CDR3 covers 14 residues. Germline V gives CDR1 MNHNS, CDR2 SASEGT. CDR3 region: CANSEGGQIYEQYF. The CDR3 bases are TGTGCCAACAGTGAAGGAGGACAGATTTACGAGCAGTACTTC.

Ten or more counts support this clone. J is TRBJ2-3 and V is TRBV27; D is unresolved. The V end lost 5 bases, the J end lost 4 bases, and 10 bases lay between the germline ends. Germline CDR1 is MNHEY and CDR2 is SMNVEV (reference sequence). The CDR3 sequence is 13 residues long. In DNA, the CDR3 is TGTGCCAGCAGTCCCAACGAAGCAGATACGCAGTATTTT. The encoded protein is CASSPNEADTQYF.

Many counts were recorded for this clone. The chain is built from TRBV7-3 and TRBJ2-2, with 7 positions matching TRBD1. V lost 5 bases, J lost 6 bases, and 6 bases stayed unmatched. Germline V gene lookup returns CDR1 SGHTA and CDR2 FQGTGA. The CDR3 totals 14 residues. The CDR3 DNA is TGTGCCAGCAGCCGCGACAGGGAAGCCGGGGAGCTGTTTTTT. Protein product: CASSRDREAGELFF.

This clone has at least ten counts. The V call is TRBV24-1, the J call TRBJ2-5; 12 bases line up with TRBD1. The CDR3 consists of 16 residues. Germline-derived CDR1 and CDR2 are KGHDR and SFDVKD. The V gene end was trimmed by 4 bases and the J gene end by 5 bases; junction bases not matched to a gene: 7. The CDR3 here is CATSDTGTGGRETQYF. The CDR3 bases are TGTGCCACCAGTGACACCGGGACAGGGGGCCGGGAGACCCAGTACTTC.